This passage covers 25 T cell receptor beta chains from one sample sequenced in a study of blood T cell repertoires in COVID-19. Sequenced by immunoSEQ multiplex PCR; TCRdb stores in-frame clones only, minus some. This table has about 330,000 clones, roughly 87% appearing once. Material for sequencing was PBMCs or T cells enriched from blood (not recorded which). All receptors come from a woman aged 25 to 45 who had recovered from COVID-19.

V usage is TRBV6-5 and J usage is TRBJ2-3; TRBD1 matches at 8 bases. The CDR3 loop spans 13 amino acids. Losses at the gene ends were 6 bases for V and 11 bases for J; bases not matched to a gene: 10. CDR1 is MNHEY, CDR2 SVGAGI, per germline. The CDR3 is CASRLAQGARQYF. The CDR3 bases are TGTGCCAGCAGGTTGGCCCAGGGGGCGCGGCAGTATTTT.

This chain connects TRBV6-5 to TRBJ1-1, with D perhaps matching TRBD1 (5 bases). Trimming took off 8 bases at V and 6 bases at J, with 16 bases between the two ends. Germline lookup yields CDR1 MNHEY and CDR2 SVGAGI. The CDR3 has 13 amino acids. This chain's CDR3 is CASLAGGIAEAFF. The CDR3 DNA reads as TGTGCCAGCCTGGCTGGGGGGATCGCTGAAGCTTTCTTT.

The rearrangement joins TRBV6-5 to TRBJ1-2, with TRBD1 identical over 8 bases. Germline V CDR1 and CDR2: MNHEY, SVGAGI. The CDR3 spans 13 residues. J gave up 6 bases and V 2 bases, and 2 bases lay outside the gene matches. CDR3 nucleotide sequence: TGTGCCAGCAGTTACACAGGGGGTAATGGCTACACCTTC. Translated, it gives CASSYTGGNGYTF.

The chain has TRBV5-1 and TRBJ1-2; 10 bases match TRBD1. J was trimmed by 2 bases and V by 2 bases; bases with no gene match: 9. Germline CDR1 SGHRS, CDR2 YFSETQ. The CDR3 is 17 amino acids. CDR3 sequence (DNA): TGCGCCAGCAGCTTTGTGACAGGGGGCTCCGGGAACTATGGCTACACCTTC. Translation: CASSFVTGGSGNYGYTF.

The chain combines TRBV10-3 with TRBJ2-5, with 13 bases matching TRBD2. The CDR3 is 18 amino acids. V dropped 0 bases and J dropped 2; count of bases not matched to a gene: 6. The germline V gene encodes CDR1 ENHRY and CDR2 SYGVKD. The CDR3 loop reads CAISESVGTSGVQETQYF. The CDR3 nucleotides read TGTGCCATCAGTGAGTCTGTGGGGACTAGCGGGGTTCAAGAGACCCAGTACTTC.

The chain recombines TRBV3-1 (or the pseudogene TRBV3-2) with TRBJ1-3, with TRBD1 identical over 9 bases. Unmatched junction bases numbered 11, after V lost 4 bases and J lost 4 bases. This CDR3 region has 17 residues. The germline CDR1 and CDR2 sequences are LGHDT and YNNKEL (reference sequence). The CDR3 reads CASSLYGQGRIGNTIYF. The CDR3 DNA is TGTGCCAGCAGCCTTTATGGACAGGGGCGGATAGGAAACACCATATATTTT.

The J gene is TRBJ2-1, the V gene TRBV5-1, with D perhaps matching TRBD1 (6 bases). Trimming cost V 0 bases and J 0 bases, with 10 bases left between them. The CDR3 is 16 residues long. Germline V lookup: CDR1 SGHRS, CDR2 YFSETQ. CDR3 nucleotides: TGCGCCAGCAGCTTGGCCGCAGGGGTCTCCTACAATGAGCAGTTCTTC. Amino acids: CASSLAAGVSYNEQFF.

The chain joins TRBV29-1 to TRBJ2-1; TRBD2 matches 13 bases. Germline CDR1 reads SQVTM; CDR2 reads ANQGSEA. This CDR3 comprises 17 residues. V dropped 7 bases and J dropped 4; count of bases not matched to a gene: 13. Here the CDR3 DNA reads TGCAGCGCTACTGGACTAGCGGGGGAGATAAATTACAATGAGCAGTTCTTC. This encodes CSATGLAGEINYNEQFF.

The chain links TRBV19 to TRBJ1-2; D not certain. The length of the CDR3 is 13 residues. With 6 bases removed from V and 6 bases from J, the gap between germline ends came to 14 bases. Germline V lookup: CDR1 LNHDA, CDR2 SQIVND (reference sequence). The CDR3 here is CASRLRGMDGYTF. CDR3 nucleotide sequence: TGTGCCAGTAGGCTGCGGGGTATGGATGGCTACACCTTC.

This chain connects TRBV24-1 to TRBJ2-1, with 10 bases identical to TRBD2. Germline CDR1 is KGHDR and CDR2 is SFDVKD. Trimming removed 3 bases from V and 9 bases from J; junction bases left unmatched: 7. The CDR3 has 15 residues. CDR3 in amino acids: CATSDGASGGGEQFF. Written as DNA, the CDR3 is TGTGCCACCAGTGATGGCGCTAGCGGGGGAGGTGAGCAGTTCTTC.

The chain is built from TRBV28 and TRBJ1-2; D unresolved. With 10 bases removed from V and 6 bases from J, the gap between germline ends came to 24 bases. This CDR3 has 15 amino acids. Germline-derived CDR1 and CDR2 are MDHEN and SYDVKM. The CDR3 nucleotides are TGTGCCATCATCCCCTCCGTCCGGGGAAGAAATGGCTACACCTTC. Its protein product is CAIIPSVRGRNGYTF.

This chain connects TRBV5-1 to TRBJ2-7; 7 bases are a match to TRBD2. Germline CDR1 is SGHRS and CDR2 is YFSETQ. Trimming took 1 base from V and 5 from J; bases not matched to a gene: 0. CDR3 length: 12 amino acids. DNA for the CDR3: TGCGCCAGCAGCTTGCGGGGGGACGAGCAGTACTTC. Protein: CASSLRGDEQYF.

Only one count was recorded for this clone. The chain couples TRBV3-1 (or the pseudogene TRBV3-2) to TRBJ2-4, with 10 bases matching TRBD1. Germline-derived CDR1 and CDR2 are LGHDT and YNNKEL (reference sequence). The CDR3 runs 16 residues. With 7 bases clipped from V and 1 base from J, the junction kept 7 bases outside the gene matches. The CDR3: CASTGTGEKAKNIQYF. CDR3 DNA: TGTGCCAGCACCGGGACAGGGGAAAAGGCCAAAAACATTCAGTACTTC.

In this sample, this clone turned up once. The chain is built from TRBV3-1 (or the pseudogene TRBV3-2) and TRBJ2-5, with 9 bases matching TRBD1. V trimming: 0 bases; J trimming: 6 bases; junction bases outside the gene matches: 2. From germline, CDR1 is LGHDT and CDR2 YNNKEL (reference sequence). This CDR3 is built from 14 residues. CDR3 amino acids: CASSQEQGAKTQYF. The CDR3 region has the DNA TGTGCCAGCAGCCAAGAACAGGGGGCAAAGACCCAGTACTTC.

The rearrangement uses TRBV10-1 and TRBJ1-3, with D tentatively TRBD1 (5 bases). With 0 bases removed from V and 2 bases from J, the gap between germline ends came to 11 bases. From germline, CDR1 is WNHNN and CDR2 SYGVQD (reference sequence). This CDR3 region has 16 residues. The CDR3 reads CASSESKARAGNTIYF. The CDR3 DNA reads TGCGCCAGCAGTGAGTCGAAGGCCAGGGCTGGAAACACCATATATTTT.

In nucleotides, the CDR3 is TGTGCCAGTACTAGGACGGGGGGCTATGGCTACACCTTC. Translation: CASTRTGGYGYTF. The chain combines TRBV19 with TRBJ1-2; maybe TRBD1 (5 bases). The CDR3 runs 13 residues. Germline V lookup: CDR1 LNHDA, CDR2 SQIVND (reference sequence). V was pared by 7 bases and J by 4 bases, with 13 bases between.

V usage is TRBV7-2 and J usage is TRBJ1-2, with D perhaps matching TRBD1 (6 bases). The CDR3 is made up of 14 amino acids. The V end lost 5 bases, the J end lost 4 bases, and 14 bases lay between the germline ends. Per the germline V gene, CDR1 is SGHTA and CDR2 is FQGNSA. CDR3 nucleotides: TGTGCCAGCAGCCCGCAGGGGCAGGGCTATGGCTACACCTTC. This encodes CASSPQGQGYGYTF. Combining the CDR3 with reference TRBV7-2 and TRBJ1-2 gives the whole variable domain GAGVSQSPSNKVTEKGKDVELRCDPISGHTALYWYRQSLGQGLEFLIYFQGNSAPDKSGLPSDRFSAERTGGSVSTLTIQRTQQEDSAVYLCASSPQGQGYGYTFGSGTRLTVV.

This clone was detected once. The chain uses TRBV27 and TRBJ2-1, with TRBD1 as a possible D gene (5 bases). Trimming stripped 3 bases from V and 0 bases from J, with 12 bases between. This CDR3 has 16 amino acids. Germline V CDR1 and CDR2: MNHEY, SMNVEV (reference sequence). CDR3 amino acids: CASSFTGAPSYNEQFF. In DNA form, the CDR3 reads TGTGCCAGCAGTTTCACAGGCGCCCCCTCCTACAATGAGCAGTTCTTC.

V usage is TRBV5-5 and J usage is TRBJ2-2; D may be TRBD1 (6 bases). The CDR3 is made up of 16 amino acids. Germline-derived CDR1 and CDR2 are SGHKS and YYEKEE (reference sequence). With 0 bases removed from V and 5 bases from J, the gap between germline ends came to 14 bases. This chain's CDR3 is CASSLDLGAQTGELFF. CDR3 DNA sequence: TGTGCCAGCAGCTTGGATTTGGGGGCGCAAACCGGGGAGCTGTTTTTT.

The rearrangement links TRBV5-1 to TRBJ2-3; 7 bases fit TRBD2. Losses at the gene ends were 1 base for V and 3 bases for J; bases not matched to a gene: 5. The germline gives CDR1 SGHRS, CDR2 YFSETQ. The CDR3 totals 15 residues. CDR3 in amino acids: CASSLRGVGTDTQYF. The CDR3 DNA sequence: TGCGCCAGCAGCTTGCGGGGGGTTGGTACAGATACGCAGTATTTT.

The chain recombines TRBV6-5 with TRBJ1-4, with D uncertain. The ends were cut back, 6 bases at V and 4 bases at J, with 12 bases in the middle. Looked up from germline, CDR1 is MNHEY and CDR2 is SVGAGI. The CDR3 contains 14 residues. The DNA of the CDR3 is TGTGCCAGCAGCCAGACACGAAGTAATGAAAAACTGTTTTTT. Translating it yields CASSQTRSNEKLFF.

This clone was seen just once. This chain joins TRBV5-1 and TRBJ1-2; 7 nucleotides agree with TRBD1. Per germline, CDR1 SGHRS and CDR2 YFSETQ. Losses at the gene ends were 4 bases for V and 4 bases for J; bases not matched to a gene: 7. The CDR3 loop spans 14 amino acids. The DNA of the CDR3 is TGCGCCAGCAGCGGCGGGACAGCCAGCTATGGCTACACCTTC. Protein: CASSGGTASYGYTF.

This rearrangement joins TRBV25-1 to TRBJ2-7, with 9 bases identical to TRBD2. With 4 bases clipped from V and 4 bases from J, the junction kept 8 bases outside the gene matches. The CDR3 contains 15 residues. CDR1 MGHDK and CDR2 SYGVNS come from the germline V gene. CDR3 protein: CASSGSSGGLYEQYF. The CDR3 DNA is TGTGCCAGCAGTGGGTCCAGCGGGGGGCTATACGAGCAGTACTTC.

This sequence joins TRBV6-1 and TRBJ1-5; D possibly corresponds to TRBD1 (6 bases). V lost 1 base and J lost 6, with 10 bases in between. CDR3 size: 14 residues. Germline V gene data show CDR1 as MNHNS and CDR2 as SASEGT. The CDR3 loop reads CASSEERGGQPQHF. CDR3 DNA: TGTGCCAGCAGTGAAGAAAGGGGGGGTCAGCCCCAGCATTTT.

The gene calls are TRBV7-6 and TRBJ2-3; the match to TRBD2 covers 7 bases. The V gene's germline CDR1 is SGHVS and CDR2 FNYEAQ. With V trimmed by 5 bases and J by 0 bases, 5 bases remained unmatched. CDR3 length equals 15 residues. This CDR3 reads CASSQGLTSTDTQYF. CDR3 nucleotide sequence: TGTGCCAGCAGCCAGGGACTAACTAGCACAGATACGCAGTATTTT. Full variable domain (rest looked up from reference TRBV7-6 and TRBJ2-3): GAGVSQSPRYKVTKRGQDVALRCDPISGHVSLYWYRQALGQGPEFLTYFNYEAQQDKSGLPNDRFSAERPEGSISTLTIQRTEQRDSAMYRCASSQGLTSTDTQYFGPGTRLTVL.